These 26 T cell receptor beta chains share one sample of origin, sequenced in a study of patients with pleural tuberculosis. TCRdb re-analysed the reads in MiXCR, keeping a single row per CDR3 protein. The data contain approximately 50,000 distinct CDR3 sequences, approximately 7.5% of them singletons. Receptor source: a human donor with pleural tuberculosis.

This clonotype has ten or more counts. The CDR3 DNA follows: TGTGCCAGCACGGTGAGGACAGATAATTCACCCCTCCACTTT. The encoded protein is CASTVRTDNSPLHF. The V call is TRBV2, the J call TRBJ1-6; D is perhaps TRBD1 (6 bases). Germline loops: CDR1 SNHLY, CDR2 FYNNEI. The CDR3 runs to 14 residues. With 7 bases removed from V and 5 bases from J, the gap between germline ends came to 12 bases.

This clonotype was recorded at least ten times. The CDR3 sequence: CASSSDRSSPYNEQFF. For the CDR3, the DNA is TGTGCCAGCAGTTCCGACAGGAGTTCCCCCTACAATGAGCAGTTCTTC. The genes are TRBV12-3 or TRBV12-4 and TRBJ2-1, with D perhaps matching TRBD1 (6 bases). The CDR3 is made up of 16 amino acids. Trimming pared 4 bases from V and 2 bases from J, leaving 15 bases between.

In its sample, this clonotype was seen many times. The rearrangement joins TRBV10-3 to TRBJ2-5; 15 nucleotides line up with TRBD2. The V gene end was trimmed by 2 bases and the J gene end by 4 bases; junction bases not matched to a gene: 5. The CDR3 spans 17 residues. Germline-derived CDR1 and CDR2 are ENHRY and SYGVKD. DNA of the CDR3: TGTGCCATCAGTGAGAGGACTAGCGGGAGGGCCGGAGAGACCCAGTACTTC. This translates into CAISERTSGRAGETQYF.

This clonotype showed up many times. The chain has TRBV6-1 and TRBJ2-5; tentative D call: TRBD1 (5 bases). From germline, CDR1 is MNHNS and CDR2 SASEGT. The CDR3 totals 14 residues. V lost 4 bases and J 3 bases, leaving 12 bases between the germline ends. CDR3 loop: CASSGEDIEETQYF. CDR3 nucleotides: TGTGCCAGCAGTGGAGAGGACATAGAAGAGACCCAGTACTTC.

This clonotype was recorded at least ten times. This chain links TRBV12-3 or TRBV12-4 with TRBJ2-7, with 14 bases aligning to TRBD2. The CDR3 covers 16 residues. V lost 5 bases, J lost 2 bases, and 5 bases stayed unmatched. DNA for the CDR3: TGTGCCAGCAGTCGCGGACTAGCGGGAGGTACCTACGAGCAGTACTTC. Translating gives CASSRGLAGGTYEQYF.

The chain joins TRBV19 to TRBJ2-5; 9 nucleotides match TRBD1. The germline V gene has CDR1 LNHDA and CDR2 SQIVND (reference sequence). The length of the CDR3 is 15 residues. V gave up 4 bases and J gave up 5 bases; unmatched junction bases: 8. CDR3 sequence (DNA): TGTGCCAGTAGTACGAGACAGGGGGTCGCGGAGACCCAGTACTTC. Translating it yields CASSTRQGVAETQYF.

This clonotype was detected ten times or more. The chain is built from TRBV4-2 and TRBJ1-1; the D is unclear. In germline, CDR1 is LGHNA, CDR2 YNFKEQ. V was clipped by 4 bases and J by 4 bases, with 10 bases between them. This CDR3 contains 13 residues. The CDR3 sequence is CASSLPGITEAFF. The CDR3 nucleotides read TGTGCCAGCAGCCTTCCGGGGATCACTGAAGCTTTCTTT.

This clonotype was counted only a few times. The chain couples TRBV10-3 to TRBJ2-4; no reliable D call. CDR1 is ENHRY and CDR2 is SYGVKD in the germline V gene. There are 15 residues in the CDR3. The germline V and J ends were trimmed by 3 bases and 0 bases, with 9 bases remaining between them. The CDR3 nucleotides read TGTGCCATCAGTGATTGGGAATTAGCCAAAAACATTCAGTACTTC. As protein: CAISDWELAKNIQYF.

This clonotype was counted at least ten times. The rearrangement links TRBV6-2 or TRBV6-3 to TRBJ1-5; D gene uncertain. Germline V gives CDR1 MNHEY, CDR2 SVGEGT. V was pared by 0 bases and J by 9 bases, with 15 bases between. The CDR3 has 15 amino acids. The CDR3 region has the DNA TGTGCCAGCAGTTACTCGAAGCCGGGATTATCGCCCCAGCATTTT. It translates to CASSYSKPGLSPQHF.

This clonotype has more than one count but fewer than ten. This sequence joins TRBV29-1 and TRBJ1-3; D ambiguous. Germline-derived CDR1 and CDR2 are SQVTM and ANQGSEA. Trimming stripped 3 bases from V and 0 bases from J, with 18 bases between. This CDR3 has 17 residues. The CDR3 reads CSVDSPGNRGSGNTIYF. CDR3 coding DNA: TGCAGCGTTGACTCGCCCGGAAATCGAGGCTCTGGAAACACCATATATTTT.

This clonotype has a count of ten or more. The rearrangement links TRBV11-1 to TRBJ2-1, with TRBD1 identical over 9 bases. The CDR3 has 15 amino acids. Trimming took 2 bases from V and 7 from J; bases not matched to a gene: 6. Germline-derived CDR1 and CDR2 are SGHAT and FQDESV (reference sequence). CDR3 sequence (DNA): TGTGCCAGCAGCTTATTGGGACAGGGAATTAATGAGCAGTTCTTC. It codes for CASSLLGQGINEQFF.

This clonotype was recorded many times. The chain employs TRBV11-2 and TRBJ2-1; unclear D gene. The CDR3 runs 14 residues. The germline CDR1 and CDR2 sequences are SGHAT and FQNNGV. V lost 0 bases, J lost 3 bases, and 6 bases lay in between. The CDR3 DNA is TGTGCCAGCAGCTTAGACGCGTTCTACAATGAGCAGTTCTTC. Protein: CASSLDAFYNEQFF. Full variable domain (missing parts from reference TRBV11-2 and TRBJ2-1): EAGVAQSPRYKIIEKRQSVAFWCNPISGHATLYWYQQILGQGPKLLIQFQNNGVVDDSQLPKDRFSAERLKGVDSTLKIQPAKLEDSAVYLCASSLDAFYNEQFFGPGTRLTVL.

This clonotype appeared a few times. V is TRBV11-1 and J is TRBJ2-5; D is unclear. With 3 bases removed from V and 4 bases from J, the gap between germline ends came to 9 bases. Germline lookup yields CDR1 SGHAT and CDR2 FQDESV (reference sequence). The CDR3 has 13 residues. CDR3 in DNA: TGTGCCAGCAGCTTTAGTTATAGAGAGACCCAGTACTTC. Translating it yields CASSFSYRETQYF.

In its sample, this clonotype was seen many times. V usage is TRBV20-1 and J usage is TRBJ2-1; either TRBD1 or TRBD2 may supply D (5 bases each). The germline V gene has CDR1 DFQATT and CDR2 SNEGSKA (reference sequence). V was trimmed by 0 bases and J by 6 bases, leaving 15 bases between them. The CDR3 totals 15 residues. The CDR3 is CSARDWAREPNEQFF. CDR3 coding DNA: TGCAGTGCTAGAGATTGGGCCAGGGAGCCCAATGAGCAGTTCTTC.

This clonotype was seen repeatedly, ten times or more. This chain uses TRBV14 with TRBJ1-2; no reliable D call. Germline V gives CDR1 SGHDN, CDR2 FVKESK. The CDR3 loop spans 13 amino acids. Trimming removed 4 bases at V and 1 base at J, with 7 bases between. CDR3 nucleotide sequence: TGTGCCAGCAGCCGGGATTTTAACTATGGCTACACCTTC. Translating it yields CASSRDFNYGYTF. Full variable domain (remainder filled in from reference TRBV14 and TRBJ1-2): EAGVTQFPSHSVIEKGQTVTLRCDPISGHDNLYWYRRVMGKEIKFLLHFVKESKQDESGMPNNRFLAERTGGTYSTLKVQPAELEDSGVYFCASSRDFNYGYTFGSGTRLTVV.

The rearrangement uses TRBV19 and TRBJ1-1, with D maybe TRBD1 (6 bases). The germline V gene encodes CDR1 LNHDA and CDR2 SQIVND (reference sequence). The CDR3 is made up of 12 amino acids. Trimming pared 9 bases from V and 1 base from J, leaving 9 bases between. The CDR3 spells CASYRANTEAFF. DNA of the CDR3: TGTGCCAGCTACAGGGCGAACACTGAAGCTTTCTTT.

This clonotype was seen ten or more times. This chain uses TRBV15 with TRBJ2-5, with TRBD1 matching 8 bases. J was trimmed by 4 bases and V by 1 base; bases with no gene match: 2. Germline CDR1 and CDR2: LNHNV and YYDKDF (reference sequence). The CDR3 spans 14 residues. The CDR3 region has the DNA TGTGCCACCAGCAGAGGACAGGGGAGAGAGACCCAGTACTTC. It yields the protein CATSRGQGRETQYF.

As for this clonotype: Possible read error: a much larger clone is one base away. The V call is TRBV20-1, the J call TRBJ1-1, with D maybe TRBD1 (5 bases). The CDR3 consists of 13 residues. Germline-derived CDR1 and CDR2 are DFQATT and SNEGSKA (reference sequence). Here the CDR3 DNA reads TGCGGTGCCCCCGTCGGGGGGAACACTGAAGCTTTCTTT. Protein product: CGAPVGGNTEAFF.

As concerns this clonotype: The CDR3 does not end in the conserved phenylalanine or tryptophan, so this is likely a read error. The chain carries TRBV29-1 and TRBJ2-5; D is uncertain. The V end was cut by 8 bases, the J end by 2 bases, with 9 bases between. The CDR3 spans 11 residues. Germline-derived CDR1 and CDR2 are SQVTM and ANQGSEA. Written as DNA, the CDR3 is TGCAGCTCATGGGATCAAGAGACCCAGTACTCC. Amino acid sequence: CSSWDQETQYS.

There are many counts of this clonotype. This sequence joins TRBV28 and TRBJ1-2, with 7 positions matching TRBD1. The CDR3 is made up of 13 amino acids. The trim removed 6 bases at V and 0 bases at J, leaving 1 base unmatched. The germline CDR1 and CDR2 sequences are MDHEN and SYDVKM. In DNA form, the CDR3 reads TGTGCCAGCAGGGGGACAGCTAACTATGGCTACACCTTC. This codes for CASRGTANYGYTF.

The table lists this clonotype with a few counts. Just one base apart from a much larger clone, this may be a read error. Here the CDR3 reads CASSKSVNTDAFF. The CDR3 nucleotides are TGTGCCAGCTCTAAATCGGTGAACACTGATGCTTTCTTT. The chain links TRBV2 to TRBJ1-1; D is ambiguous. Germline CDR1 and CDR2: SNHLY and FYNNEI. The CDR3 spans 13 residues.

This clonotype was seen ten or more times. The rearrangement uses TRBV7-3 and TRBJ1-4; D is unresolved. This CDR3 comprises 15 residues. Per germline, CDR1 SGHTA and CDR2 FQGTGA. V lost 3 bases, J lost 3 bases, and 11 bases lay in between. The CDR3 spells CASSFTGRSNEKLFF. CDR3 coding DNA: TGTGCCAGCAGCTTTACCGGACGGTCTAATGAAAAACTGTTTTTT.

This clonotype was observed at least ten times. This chain joins TRBV28 and TRBJ2-1, with D tentatively TRBD2 (5 bases). The CDR3 is made up of 15 amino acids. The germline CDR1 and CDR2 sequences are MDHEN and SYDVKM. Between the trimmed V and J ends, which lost 4 bases and 3 bases, there was a span of 13 bases. Here the CDR3 DNA reads TGTGCCAGCAGTTCAGCCGGGATCCTCTACAATGAGCAGTTCTTC. Encoded protein: CASSSAGILYNEQFF.

There are a few counts of this clonotype. Given a much more abundant clone one base away, this may be a read error. This CDR3 is missing its conserved last phenylalanine or tryptophan, likely due to a read error. The V call is TRBV20-1, the J call TRBJ2-7; D not certain. Trimming shortened V by 6 bases and J by 3 bases, and 9 bases separated the two germline ends. Germline CDR1 reads DFQATT; CDR2 reads SNEGSKA (reference sequence). The CDR3 runs 11 residues. The CDR3 nucleotides are TGCAGTGCCCTGATCAGCTACGAGCAGTACCTC. Translating it yields CSALISYEQYL.

In its sample, this clonotype was seen many times. V gene TRBV10-3 combines with J gene TRBJ1-1; D remains unclear. Trimming shortened V by 4 bases and J by 3 bases, and 9 bases separated the two germline ends. The germline V gene has CDR1 ENHRY and CDR2 SYGVKD. The CDR3 is 13 residues long. CDR3 sequence (DNA): TGTGCCATCAGTGCCGACGGCCACACTGAAGCTTTCTTT. It codes for CAISADGHTEAFF.

The V call is TRBV3-1, the J call TRBJ2-1, with D maybe TRBD2 (5 bases). The CDR3 contains 12 residues. Germline V gene data show CDR1 as LGHDT and CDR2 as YNNKEL (reference sequence). V lost 1 base and J lost 10, with 8 bases in between. The CDR3 loop is CASSQGRREQFF. CDR3 coding DNA: TGTGCCAGCAGCCAAGGTCGGAGGGAGCAGTTCTTC.